These 3 T cell receptor beta chains were all obtained from the same sample, sequenced in a study of blood T cell repertoires in COVID-19. Some clones are missing from TCRdb's copy, which holds only in-frame ones; the method was immunoSEQ multiplex PCR. The sample yields more than 50,000 clones, roughly 89% seen once. Sequencing was done on a sample of peripheral blood. The receptors shown here come from a man aged 55 to 70 with active COVID-19.

The chain has TRBV5-4 and TRBJ1-2; 9 positions agree with TRBD1. Germline lookup yields CDR1 SGHNT and CDR2 YYREEE (reference sequence). CDR3 length: 16 residues. Losses at the gene ends were 5 bases for V and 5 bases for J; bases not matched to a gene: 13. The chain's CDR3 is CASRKGGADRGYGYTF. The CDR3 nucleotides are TGTGCCAGCAGAAAAGGGGGTGCGGACAGGGGATATGGCTACACCTTC. Filled out from reference TRBV5-4 and TRBJ1-2, the complete variable domain reads ETGVTQSPTHLIKTRGQQVTLRCSSQSGHNTVSWYQQALGQGPQFIFQYYREEENGRGNFPPRFSGLQFPNYSSELNVNALELDDSALYLCASRKGGADRGYGYTFGSGTRLTVV.

V is TRBV5-6 and J is TRBJ2-3; 8 positions agree with TRBD1. V lost 1 base, J lost 1 base, and 2 bases stayed unmatched. This CDR3 is built from 15 residues. Germline V CDR1 and CDR2: SGHDT, YYEEEE. The CDR3 DNA follows: TGTGCCAGCAGCTTGTTGGGACAGGGCACAGATACGCAGTATTTT. This sequence encodes CASSLLGQGTDTQYF. The variable domain in full, completed from reference TRBV5-6 and TRBJ2-3, reads DAGVTQSPTHLIKTRGQQVTLRCSPKSGHDTVSWYQQALGQGPQFIFQYYEEEERQRGNFPDRFSGHQFPNYSSELNVNALLLGDSALYLCASSLLGQGTDTQYFGPGTRLTVL.

This CDR3 is CASIKRQGMNTEAFF. CDR3 in DNA: TGTGCCAGCATTAAAAGACAGGGAATGAACACTGAAGCTTTCTTT. The chain recombines TRBV2 with TRBJ1-1; TRBD1 matches 7 bases. Germline lookup yields CDR1 SNHLY and CDR2 FYNNEI. The CDR3 totals 15 residues. The trim removed 7 bases at V and 0 bases at J, leaving 8 bases unmatched.